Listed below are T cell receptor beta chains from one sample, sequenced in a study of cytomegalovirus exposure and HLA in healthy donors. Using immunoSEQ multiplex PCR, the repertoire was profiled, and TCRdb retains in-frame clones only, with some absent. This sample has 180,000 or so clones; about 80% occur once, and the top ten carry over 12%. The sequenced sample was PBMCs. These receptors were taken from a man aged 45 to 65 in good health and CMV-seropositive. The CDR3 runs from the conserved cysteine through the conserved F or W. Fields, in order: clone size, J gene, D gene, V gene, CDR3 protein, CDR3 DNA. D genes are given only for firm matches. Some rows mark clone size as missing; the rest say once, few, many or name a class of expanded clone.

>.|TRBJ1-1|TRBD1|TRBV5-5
CASSLGQGLGAEAFF
TGTGCCAGCAGCTTAGGACAGGGCCTAGGCGCTGAAGCTTTCTTT
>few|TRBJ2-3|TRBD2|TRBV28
CASSLRAAGGRRDTQYF
TGTGCCAGCAGTTTACGGGCTGCGGGGGGGCGAAGGGATACGCAGTATTTT
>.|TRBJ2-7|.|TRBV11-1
CASSSGRGSYEQYF
TGTGCCAGCAGCTCCGGCAGGGGTAGCTACGAGCAGTACTTC
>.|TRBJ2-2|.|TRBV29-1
CSVRDTGELFF
TGCAGCGTCCGGGACACCGGGGAGCTGTTTTTT
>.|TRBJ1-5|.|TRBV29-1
CSVAEGGGNSNQPQHF
TGCAGCGTTGCCGAAGGGGGGGGAAATAGCAATCAGCCCCAGCATTTT
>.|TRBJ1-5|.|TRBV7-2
CASSLAYRSNQPQHF
TGTGCCAGCAGCTTAGCGTATCGTAGCAATCAGCCCCAGCATTTT
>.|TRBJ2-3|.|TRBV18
CASSPKGVSTDTQYF
TGTGCCAGCTCACCCAAGGGGGTCAGCACAGATACGCAGTATTTT
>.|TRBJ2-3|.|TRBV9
CASSVFGFPDTQYF
TGTGCCAGCAGCGTATTCGGGTTCCCAGATACGCAGTATTTT
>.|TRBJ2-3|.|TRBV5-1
CASSLVVGGDTQYF
TGCGCCAGCAGCTTGGTGGTGGGGGGAGATACGCAGTATTTT
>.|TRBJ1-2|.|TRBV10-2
CASDAGSNGYTF
TGCGCCAGCGACGCAGGGTCTAATGGCTACACCTTC
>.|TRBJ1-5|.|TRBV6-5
CASSYGGGSNQPQHF
TGTGCCAGCAGTTACGGGGGGGGGAGCAATCAGCCCCAGCATTTT
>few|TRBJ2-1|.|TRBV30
CAWRRGTGALNEQFF
TGTGCCTGGAGGCGGGGAACAGGAGCTCTGAATGAGCAGTTCTTC
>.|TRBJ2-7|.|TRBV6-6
CASSPQVPEQYF
TGTGCCAGCAGTCCCCAGGTGCCGGAGCAGTACTTC
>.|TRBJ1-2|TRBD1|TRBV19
CASTDYRGSNYGYTF
TGTGCCAGTACCGACTACAGGGGTTCAAACTATGGCTACACCTTC
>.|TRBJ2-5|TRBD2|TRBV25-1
CASSDSQGLAGIQETQYF
TGTGCCAGCAGTGATTCCCAAGGACTAGCGGGGATCCAAGAGACCCAGTACTTC
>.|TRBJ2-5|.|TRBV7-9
CSSSRSGTLQETQYF
TGTTCCAGCAGCAGATCCGGGACTCTCCAAGAGACCCAGTACTTC
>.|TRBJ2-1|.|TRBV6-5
CASRLQQAPGNEQFF
TGTGCCAGCAGACTGCAACAGGCACCCGGCAATGAGCAGTTCTTC
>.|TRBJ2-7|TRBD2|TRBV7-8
CASSLARTSEQYF
TGTGCCAGCAGCTTAGCCCGGACTAGCGAGCAGTACTTC
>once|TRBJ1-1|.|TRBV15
CATSRSQTVNTEAFF
TGTGCCACCAGCAGGTCGCAGACAGTGAACACTGAAGCTTTCTTT
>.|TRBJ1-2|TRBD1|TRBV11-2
CASSPGTGGDSNYGYTF
TGTGCCAGCAGCCCTGGGACAGGGGGCGACTCCAACTATGGCTACACCTTC
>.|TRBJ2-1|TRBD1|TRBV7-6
CASSLERDRRSSYNEQFF
TGTGCCAGCAGCTTAGAAAGGGACAGACGAAGCTCCTACAATGAGCAGTTCTTC
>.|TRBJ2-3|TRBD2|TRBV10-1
CASSESRPLRGTGAQYF
TGCGCCAGCAGTGAGTCGAGACCCCTGCGGGGGACTGGAGCGCAGTATTTT
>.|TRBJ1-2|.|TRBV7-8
CASSPGGDYGYTF
TGTGCCAGCAGTCCCGGGGGAGACTATGGCTACACCTTC
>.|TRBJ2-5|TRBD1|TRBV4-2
CASSQVLTGAVGAETQYF
TGTGCCAGCAGCCAAGTTCTAACAGGGGCGGTTGGTGCGGAGACCCAGTACTTC
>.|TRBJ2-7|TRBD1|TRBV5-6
CASSFGTGSDEQYF
TGTGCCAGCAGTTTTGGGACAGGGTCCGACGAGCAGTACTTC
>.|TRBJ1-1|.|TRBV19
CASSPTGHPNTEAFF
TGTGCCAGTAGCCCTACGGGACACCCGAACACTGAAGCTTTCTTT
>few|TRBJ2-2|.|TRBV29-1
CSVERDTGELFF
TGCAGCGTTGAACGGGACACCGGGGAGCTGTTTTTT
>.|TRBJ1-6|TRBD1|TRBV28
CASSIQGVRDSPLHF
TGTGCCAGCAGTATCCAGGGGGTCCGGGATTCACCCCTCCACTTT
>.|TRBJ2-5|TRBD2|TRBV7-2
CASSSLGTSEETQYF
TGTGCCAGCAGCTCCCTGGGGACTAGCGAAGAGACCCAGTACTTC
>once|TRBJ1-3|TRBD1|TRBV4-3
CASSQGQGAGNTIYF
TGCGCCAGCAGCCAGGGACAGGGAGCCGGAAACACCATATATTTT
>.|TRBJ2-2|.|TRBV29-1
CSVPGGANTGELFF
TGCAGCGTTCCGGGGGGCGCAAACACCGGGGAGCTGTTTTTT
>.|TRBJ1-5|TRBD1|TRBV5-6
CASSNRATGNNQPQHF
TGTGCCAGCAGCAATCGGGCGACAGGGAACAATCAGCCCCAGCATTTT
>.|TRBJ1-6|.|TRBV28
CASSLGLTGVGSPLHF
TGTGCCAGCAGTTTAGGGCTAACAGGAGTCGGTTCACCCCTCCACTTT
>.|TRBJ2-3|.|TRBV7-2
CASSPGQFSTDTQYF
TGTGCCAGCAGCCCCGGACAGTTTAGCACAGATACGCAGTATTTT
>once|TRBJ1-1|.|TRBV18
CASSGQGGGSTEAFF
TGTGCCAGCTCAGGTCAGGGCGGGGGAAGTACTGAAGCTTTCTTT
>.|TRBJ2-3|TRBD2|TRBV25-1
CASSATSGLRDTQYF
TGTGCCAGCAGTGCGACTAGCGGGCTTAGAGATACGCAGTATTTT
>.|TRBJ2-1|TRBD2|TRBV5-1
CASSLAGRGVPYNEQFF
TGCGCCAGCAGCTTGGCCGGGCGGGGGGTACCCTACAATGAGCAGTTCTTC
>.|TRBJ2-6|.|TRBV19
CATKGDSGANVLTF
TGTGCCACCAAAGGGGACTCTGGGGCCAACGTCCTGACTTTC
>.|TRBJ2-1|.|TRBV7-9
CASSLLGWELNEQFF
TGTGCCAGCAGCTTACTAGGGTGGGAGTTGAATGAGCAGTTCTTC
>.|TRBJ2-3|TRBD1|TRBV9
CASSSRDRGQGDTQYF
TGTGCCAGCAGCTCCAGGGACAGGGGGCAGGGAGATACGCAGTATTTT
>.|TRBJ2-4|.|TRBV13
CASSLRQRAKNIQYF
TGTGCCAGCAGCTTAAGGCAGCGAGCCAAAAACATTCAGTACTTC
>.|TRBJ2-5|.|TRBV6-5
CASSSSRRGYQETQYF
.
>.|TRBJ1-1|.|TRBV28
CASSWRRGRNTEAFF
TGTGCCAGCAGCTGGAGGCGGGGTAGGAACACTGAAGCTTTCTTT
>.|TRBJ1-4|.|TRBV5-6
CASSLRGFGEKLFF
TGTGCCAGCAGCTTACGAGGGTTTGGAGAAAAACTGTTTTTT
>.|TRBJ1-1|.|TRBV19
CASSIQGAEAFF
TGTGCCAGTAGTATCCAGGGTGCTGAAGCTTTCTTT
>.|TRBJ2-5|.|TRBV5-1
CASSLVSGKETQYF
TGCGCCAGCAGCTTGGTTTCCGGTAAAGAGACCCAGTACTTC
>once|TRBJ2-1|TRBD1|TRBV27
CASSLFATGGNEQFF
TGTGCCAGCAGTTTATTCGCGACAGGGGGTAATGAGCAGTTCTTC
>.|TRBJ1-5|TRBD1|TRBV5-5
CASSSGTGTVGNQPQHF
TGTGCCAGCAGCTCCGGGACAGGGACCGTTGGCAATCAGCCCCAGCATTTT
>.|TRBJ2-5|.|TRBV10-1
CASSESPGQETQYF
TGCGCCAGCAGTGAGTCGCCAGGGCAAGAGACCCAGTACTTC
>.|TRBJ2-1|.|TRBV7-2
CASGGANSYNEQFF
TGTGCCAGCGGGGGGGCTAACTCCTACAATGAGCAGTTCTTC
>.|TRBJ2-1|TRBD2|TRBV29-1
CSVGPVPGGPSEQFF
TGCAGCGTTGGACCCGTGCCGGGGGGGCCGAGTGAGCAGTTCTTC